Below, 2 T cell receptor beta chains from the same sample are listed, as sequenced in a study of identical twins. TCRdb re-derived calls from the 5' RACE reads in MiXCR, one entry per CDR3 protein. The sample yields approximately 1.8 million distinct CDR3 sequences, around 29% seen once. The sample was cord blood. The receptor source for this set is a newborn girl in good health.

This clonotype showed up just a few times. The chain couples TRBV11-2 to TRBJ2-2; D gene ambiguous. The V and J ends lost 2 bases and 6 bases respectively, with 7 bases between them. The germline V gene encodes CDR1 SGHAT and CDR2 FQNNGV. There are 13 residues in the CDR3. CDR3 region: CASSLWASGELFF. CDR3 nucleotides: TGTGCCAGCAGCTTATGGGCCTCCGGGGAGCTGTTTTTT.

This clonotype turned up a few times. The chain is built from TRBV10-3 and TRBJ2-7; the match to TRBD2 covers 10 bases. Trimming at V came to 7 bases and at J to 2 bases, leaving 5 bases not matched to a gene. CDR3 size: 14 residues. The germline CDR1 and CDR2 sequences are ENHRY and SYGVKD. The CDR3 DNA sequence: TGTGCCATCAAGAAAGCGGGAGGGACCTACGAGCAGTACTTC. Translated: CAIKKAGGTYEQYF.